This passage covers 14 T cell receptor beta chains from one sample sequenced in a study of shared clonotypes between healthy human individuals. Repertoires were generated with immunoSEQ multiplex PCR, while TCRdb's copy carries only in-frame clones and drops some. The data contain 2 million or so clones, 85% to 95% of them singletons. Material: naive CD4+ T cells sorted from blood. Subset noted: CD45RA+ positively selected. Every receptor here comes from a man younger than 30 in good health.

The chain employs TRBV5-1 and TRBJ1-1; TRBD1 might be the D (5 bases). The V and J ends lost 5 bases and 5 bases respectively, with 16 bases between them. The V gene's germline CDR1 is SGHRS and CDR2 YFSETQ. This CDR3 has 14 amino acids. This chain's CDR3 is CASSFDGGITEAFF. In nucleotides, the CDR3 is TGCGCCAGCAGTTTTGACGGGGGTATAACTGAAGCTTTCTTT.

The chain uses TRBV6-5 and TRBJ1-1; 7 bases are shared with TRBD1. With 7 bases clipped from V and 4 bases from J, the junction kept 6 bases outside the gene matches. The CDR3 is 13 residues long. Germline CDR1 MNHEY, CDR2 SVGAGI. CDR3 protein: CASKDRAATEAFF. The CDR3, as DNA: TGTGCCAGCAAAGACAGGGCCGCCACTGAAGCTTTCTTT.

V is TRBV4-3 and J is TRBJ2-3, with unresolved D. Trimming cost V 0 bases and J 4 bases, with 17 bases left between them. CDR3 length: 17 residues. Per the germline V gene, CDR1 is LGHNA and CDR2 is YSLEER. This CDR3 reads CASSQDYRADGADTQYF. CDR3 in DNA: TGCGCCAGCAGCCAAGATTACCGGGCCGACGGAGCAGATACGCAGTATTTT.

The rearrangement links TRBV6-6 to TRBJ2-7, with TRBD2 matching over 9 bases. CDR3 size: 16 residues. CDR1 is MNHNY, CDR2 SVGAGI, per germline (reference sequence). Trimming cost V 0 bases and J 3 bases; bases outside gene matches: 6. The CDR3 is CASSYSASGTLYEQYF. The CDR3 coding sequence is TGTGCCAGCAGTTACTCGGCTAGCGGGACGCTCTACGAGCAGTACTTC.

The rearrangement joins TRBV15 to TRBJ1-2, with D maybe TRBD1 (5 bases). The V and J ends lost 1 base and 5 bases respectively, with 11 bases between them. From germline, CDR1 is LNHNV and CDR2 YYDKDF (reference sequence). This CDR3 region has 14 residues. The CDR3 DNA reads as TGTGCCACCAGCAGAGCCGGGGGATCTTATGGCTACACCTTC. It codes for CATSRAGGSYGYTF.

Comments on this clone: Other nucleotide sequences in the sample specify the same CDR3. CDR3 residues: CASSPRGDGYTF. CDR3 nucleotides: TGTGCCAGTAGTCCTCGGGGGGACGGCTACACCTTC. The chain links TRBV19 to TRBJ1-2; a possible D gene is TRBD1 (5 bases). Trimming took 5 bases from V and 8 from J, leaving 12 bases between them. CDR3 size: 12 residues. The germline V gene encodes CDR1 LNHDA and CDR2 SQIVND (reference sequence).

This clone has a single count. This chain joins TRBV6-5 and TRBJ1-1; D may be TRBD1 (5 bases). Germline V lookup: CDR1 MNHEY, CDR2 SVGAGI. This CDR3 is built from 14 residues. V lost 2 bases to trimming and J lost 4 bases, with 11 bases between them. CDR3 amino acids: CASSYTERGTEAFF. CDR3 nucleotides: TGTGCCAGCAGTTACACAGAGAGGGGCACTGAAGCTTTCTTT.

The J gene is TRBJ2-7, the V gene TRBV2; either TRBD1 or TRBD2 may fit D (5 bases each). CDR1 SNHLY and CDR2 FYNNEI come from the germline V gene. The length of the CDR3 is 11 residues. Between the trimmed V and J ends, which lost 6 bases and 6 bases, there was a span of 9 bases. CDR3 sequence reads: CASSNGAEQYF. CDR3 coding DNA: TGTGCCAGCAGCAACGGGGCCGAGCAGTACTTC.

The genes are TRBV18 and TRBJ2-7; 7 nucleotides match TRBD1. The germline CDR1 and CDR2 sequences are KGHSH and LQKENI. The CDR3 is made up of 16 amino acids. J gave up 5 bases and V 4 bases, and 14 bases lay outside the gene matches. CDR3 coding DNA: TGTGCCAGCTCACGACGACAGGGTACCCGAAACGACGAGCAGTACTTC. Protein product: CASSRRQGTRNDEQYF.

V gene TRBV28 combines with J gene TRBJ1-1; D not certain. V was pared by 3 bases and J by 6 bases, with 14 bases between. Germline V gene data show CDR1 as MDHEN and CDR2 as SYDVKM. This CDR3 contains 14 residues. For the CDR3, the DNA is TGTGCCAGCAGTTTCCCCGAAAGAGGCGCTGAAGCTTTCTTT. This sequence encodes CASSFPERGAEAFF.

This chain connects TRBV6-6 to TRBJ1-2; D remains unclear. The length of the CDR3 is 14 residues. Germline CDR1 is MNHNY and CDR2 is SVGAGI (reference sequence). Deletions cut 4 bases from V and 0 bases from J, with 9 bases between. CDR3 residues: CASSFLITNYGYTF. The CDR3 DNA follows: TGTGCCAGCAGTTTTCTTATCACTAACTATGGCTACACCTTC.

This clone appeared a single time. V gene TRBV27 combines with J gene TRBJ2-5, with D tentatively TRBD2 (5 bases). Deletions cut 5 bases from V and 8 bases from J, with 15 bases between. This CDR3 has 13 amino acids. CDR1 and CDR2 from the germline V gene are MNHEY and SMNVEV (reference sequence). Here the CDR3 DNA reads TGTGCCAGCAGTACGATCACTAGGGATACCCAGTACTTC. Translating gives CASSTITRDTQYF.

The V gene is TRBV6-1, the J gene TRBJ1-2; D ambiguous. The CDR3 totals 19 residues. Trimming took 1 base from V and 4 from J, leaving 25 bases between them. Germline values: CDR1 MNHNS, CDR2 SASEGT. The CDR3 DNA is TGTGCCAGCAGTGAAGATGGAGAATGGATAAACCCCTTGCCCTATGGCTACACCTTC. Its protein is CASSEDGEWINPLPYGYTF.

The chain carries TRBV6-1 and TRBJ2-3; 12 bases agree with TRBD2. Germline V gene data show CDR1 as MNHNS and CDR2 as SASEGT. This CDR3 is 14 amino acids long. The V segment lost 7 bases and the J segment 7 bases; nucleotides outside the gene matches: 6. The CDR3 sequence is CASTTSGGWNTQYF. CDR3 bases: TGTGCCAGCACTACTAGCGGGGGGTGGAATACGCAGTATTTT.